This record covers a single TCR beta chain. Its antigen is still unknown. This record comes from a study of radiotherapy plus CTLA-4 blockade in lung cancer. The CDR3 extends over 15 amino acids. V gave up 7 bases and J gave up 0 bases; unmatched junction bases: 9. Germline CDR1 is SGHRS and CDR2 is YFSETQ. Notes on the study in general: Alongside interferon-beta, early blood T cell clone dynamics were reportedly the best predictor of response.

Using immunoSEQ multiplex PCR, the repertoire was profiled, and TCRdb retains in-frame clones only, with some absent. The sample lists about 49,000 clones, around 84% seen once, with around a quarter in the top ten. V gene TRBV5-1 combines with J gene TRBJ2-7; 8 bases are shared with TRBD2. The sequenced sample was peripheral blood, obtained from a patient treated with radiotherapy plus ipilimumab. The sequence was obtained from a human donor with non-small cell lung cancer whose response to radiotherapy plus ipilimumab could not be evaluated. The CDR3 reads CASRLAPKSSYEQYF. CDR3 bases: TGCGCCAGCCGACTAGCGCCCAAGAGCTCCTACGAGCAGTACTTC. Complete variable domain (other parts from reference TRBV5-1 and TRBJ2-7): KAGVTQTPRYLIKTRGQQVTLSCSPISGHRSVSWYQQTPGQGLQFLFEYFSETQRNKGNFPGRFSGRQFSNSRSEMNVSTLELGDSALYLCASRLAPKSSYEQYFGPGTRLTVT.